The sample holds many counts of the clone carrying this T cell receptor beta chain. Its antigen remains unknown. This specimen belongs to a study of cytomegalovirus exposure and HLA in healthy donors. Whole-study findings and limits: The authors assumed roughly uniform sequencing depth across donors for presence/absence analyses.

The PCR employed 60 Vbeta primers together with 13 Jbeta primers. Using immunoSEQ multiplex PCR, the repertoire was profiled, and TCRdb retains in-frame clones only, with some absent. The data contain about 160,000 clones, around 80% of them seen just once; the ten biggest clones take up approximately 7%. The clonotype comes from a woman in her thirties or forties in good health and CMV-seropositive. The specimen sequenced was PBMCs.

The CDR3 bases are TGTGCCAGCAGTGCCCAAGGGGACAGGGGGCTTGGGGCCAACGTCCTGACTTTC. Its translation is CASSAQGDRGLGANVLTF. This rearrangement joins TRBV6-1 to TRBJ2-6; 12 nucleotides align to TRBD1. The V gene's germline CDR1 is MNHNS and CDR2 SASEGT. V lost 4 bases, J lost 3 bases, and 7 bases stayed unmatched. CDR3 length: 18 amino acids.